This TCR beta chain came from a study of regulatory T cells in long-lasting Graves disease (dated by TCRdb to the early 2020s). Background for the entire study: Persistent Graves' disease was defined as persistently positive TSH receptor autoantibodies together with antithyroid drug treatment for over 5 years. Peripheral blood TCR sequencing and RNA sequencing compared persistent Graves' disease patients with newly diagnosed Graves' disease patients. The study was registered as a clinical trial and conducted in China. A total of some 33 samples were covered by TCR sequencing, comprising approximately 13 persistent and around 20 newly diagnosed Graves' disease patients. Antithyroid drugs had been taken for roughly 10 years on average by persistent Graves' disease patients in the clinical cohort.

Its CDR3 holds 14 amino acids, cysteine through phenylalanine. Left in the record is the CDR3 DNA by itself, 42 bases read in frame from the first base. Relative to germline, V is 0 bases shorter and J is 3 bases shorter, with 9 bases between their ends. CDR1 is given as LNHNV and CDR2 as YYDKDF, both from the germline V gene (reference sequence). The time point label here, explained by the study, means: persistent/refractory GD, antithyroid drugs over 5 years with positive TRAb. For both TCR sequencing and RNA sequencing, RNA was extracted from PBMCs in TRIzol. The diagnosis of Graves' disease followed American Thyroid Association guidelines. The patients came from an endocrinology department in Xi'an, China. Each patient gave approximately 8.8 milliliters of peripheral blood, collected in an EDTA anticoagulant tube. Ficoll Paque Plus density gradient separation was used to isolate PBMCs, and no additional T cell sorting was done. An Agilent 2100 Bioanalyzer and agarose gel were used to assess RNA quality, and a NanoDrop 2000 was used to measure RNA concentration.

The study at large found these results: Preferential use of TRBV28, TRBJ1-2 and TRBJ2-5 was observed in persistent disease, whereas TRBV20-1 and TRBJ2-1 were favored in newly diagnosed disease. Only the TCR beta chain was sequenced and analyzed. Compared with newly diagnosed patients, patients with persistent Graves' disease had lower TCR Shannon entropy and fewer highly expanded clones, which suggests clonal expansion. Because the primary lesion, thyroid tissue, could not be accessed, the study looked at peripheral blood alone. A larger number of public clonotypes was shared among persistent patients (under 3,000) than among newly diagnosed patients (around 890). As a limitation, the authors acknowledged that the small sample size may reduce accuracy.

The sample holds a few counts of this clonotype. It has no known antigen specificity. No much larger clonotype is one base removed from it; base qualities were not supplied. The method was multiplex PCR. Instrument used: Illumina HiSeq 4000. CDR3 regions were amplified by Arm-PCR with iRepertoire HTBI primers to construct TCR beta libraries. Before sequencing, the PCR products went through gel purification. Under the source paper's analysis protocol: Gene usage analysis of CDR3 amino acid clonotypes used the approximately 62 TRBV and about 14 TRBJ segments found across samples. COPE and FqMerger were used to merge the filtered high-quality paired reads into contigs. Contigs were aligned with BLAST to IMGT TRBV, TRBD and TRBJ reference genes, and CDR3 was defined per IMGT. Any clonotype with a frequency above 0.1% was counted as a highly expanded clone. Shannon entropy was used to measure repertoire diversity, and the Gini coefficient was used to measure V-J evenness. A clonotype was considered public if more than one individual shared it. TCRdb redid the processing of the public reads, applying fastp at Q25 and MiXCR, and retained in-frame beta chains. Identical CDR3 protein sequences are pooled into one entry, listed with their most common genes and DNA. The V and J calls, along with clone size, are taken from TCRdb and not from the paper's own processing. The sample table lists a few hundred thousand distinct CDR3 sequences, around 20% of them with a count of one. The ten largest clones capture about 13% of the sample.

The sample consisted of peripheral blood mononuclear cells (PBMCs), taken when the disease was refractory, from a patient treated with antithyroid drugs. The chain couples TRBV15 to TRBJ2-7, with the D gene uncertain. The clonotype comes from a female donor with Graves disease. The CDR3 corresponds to CATSRDSTDYEQYF. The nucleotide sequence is TGTGCCACCAGCAGAGATAGTACGGACTACGAGCAGTACTTC.